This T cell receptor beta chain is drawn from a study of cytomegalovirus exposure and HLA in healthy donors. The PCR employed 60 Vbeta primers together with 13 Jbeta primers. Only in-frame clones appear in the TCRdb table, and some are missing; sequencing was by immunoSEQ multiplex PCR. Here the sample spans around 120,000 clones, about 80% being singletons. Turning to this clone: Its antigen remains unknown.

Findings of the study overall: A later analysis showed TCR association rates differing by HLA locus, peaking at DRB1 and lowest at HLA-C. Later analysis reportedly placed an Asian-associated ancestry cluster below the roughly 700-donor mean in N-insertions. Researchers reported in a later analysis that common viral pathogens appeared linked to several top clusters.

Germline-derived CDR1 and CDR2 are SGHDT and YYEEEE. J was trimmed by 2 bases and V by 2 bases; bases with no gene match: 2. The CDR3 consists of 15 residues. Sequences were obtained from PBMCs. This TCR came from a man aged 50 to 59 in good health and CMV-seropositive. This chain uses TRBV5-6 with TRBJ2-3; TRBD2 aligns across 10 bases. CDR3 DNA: TGTGCCAGCAGCTTTCTAGCGGGGGTCACAGATACGCAGTATTTT. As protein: CASSFLAGVTDTQYF.